This T cell receptor (beta chain) was sequenced during a study of breast tumors, draining lymph nodes, adjacent tissues. The study's findings and limits: Compared with lymph nodes, tumors were less diverse; compared with nontumor tissue, more.

Via MiXCR, TCRdb re-called the multiplex PCR reads, giving one row per CDR3 protein. The table shows 150,000 to 200,000 distinct CDR3 sequences, with about 33% occurring only once. As concerns this clonotype: Its specificity is not known. One end of the junction does not line up with germline, which may come from a read error.

Axillary draining lymph nodes of breast cancer patients supplied the node samples. The receptor was derived from a female donor with breast cancer. Some clones in this sample may be carry-over from other donors' samples. Specimen: axillary lymph node tissue.

For the CDR3, the DNA is TGTACCAGCAGTGAAGAGTTGCGACTTTACCAAGAGACCCAGTACTTC. This gives the protein CTSSEELRLYQETQYF. The chain joins TRBV2 to TRBJ2-5; D gene ambiguous. This CDR3 is 16 amino acids long. The germline V gene encodes CDR1 SNHLY and CDR2 FYNNEI.